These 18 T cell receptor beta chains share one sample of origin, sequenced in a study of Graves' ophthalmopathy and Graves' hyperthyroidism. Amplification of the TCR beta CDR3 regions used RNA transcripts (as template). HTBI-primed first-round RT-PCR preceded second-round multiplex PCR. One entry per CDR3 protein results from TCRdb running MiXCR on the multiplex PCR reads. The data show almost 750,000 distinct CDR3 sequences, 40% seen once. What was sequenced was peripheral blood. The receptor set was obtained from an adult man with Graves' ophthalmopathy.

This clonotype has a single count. The CDR3 nucleotides read TGCAGCATCAAGTCGGGAGGGAAGCAGTACTTC. This translates into CSIKSGGKQYF. The chain carries TRBV29-1 and TRBJ2-7; 8 bases line up with TRBD2. Germline V gene lookup returns CDR1 SQVTM and CDR2 ANQGSEA. The CDR3 covers 11 residues. V was pared by 8 bases and J by 8 bases, with 8 bases of the junction left unmatched.

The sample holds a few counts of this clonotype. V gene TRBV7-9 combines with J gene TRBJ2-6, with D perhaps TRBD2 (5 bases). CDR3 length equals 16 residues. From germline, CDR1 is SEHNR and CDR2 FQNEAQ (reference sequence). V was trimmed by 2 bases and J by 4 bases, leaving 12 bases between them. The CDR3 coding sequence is TGTGCCAGCAGCTTAATAGCCGGGGAAGGGGCCAACGTCCTGACTTTC. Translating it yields CASSLIAGEGANVLTF. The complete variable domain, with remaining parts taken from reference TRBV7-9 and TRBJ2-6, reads DTGVSQNPRHKITKRGQNVTFRCDPISEHNRLYWYRQTLGQGPEFLTYFQNEAQLEKSRLLSDRFSAERPKGSFSTLEIQRTEQGDSAMYLCASSLIAGEGANVLTFGAGSRLTVL.

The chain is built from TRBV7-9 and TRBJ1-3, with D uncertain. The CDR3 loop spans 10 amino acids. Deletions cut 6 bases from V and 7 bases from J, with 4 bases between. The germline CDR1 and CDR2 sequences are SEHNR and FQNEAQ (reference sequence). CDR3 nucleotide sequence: TGTGCCAGCAGTCTCAACACCATATATTTT. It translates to CASSLNTIYF.

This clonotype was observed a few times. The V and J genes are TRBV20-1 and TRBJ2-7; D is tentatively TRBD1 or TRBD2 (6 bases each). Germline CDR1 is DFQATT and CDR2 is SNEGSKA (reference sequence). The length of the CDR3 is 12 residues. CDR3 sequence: CRRPGEAYEQYF. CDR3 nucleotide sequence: TGCAGACGACCAGGGGAGGCATACGAGCAGTACTTC.

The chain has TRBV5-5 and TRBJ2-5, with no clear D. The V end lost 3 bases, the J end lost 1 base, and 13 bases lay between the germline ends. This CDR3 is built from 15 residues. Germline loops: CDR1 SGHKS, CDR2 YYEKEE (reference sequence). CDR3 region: CASSSLLGVQETQYF. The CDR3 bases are TGTGCCAGCAGCTCCTTATTGGGTGTCCAAGAGACCCAGTACTTC.

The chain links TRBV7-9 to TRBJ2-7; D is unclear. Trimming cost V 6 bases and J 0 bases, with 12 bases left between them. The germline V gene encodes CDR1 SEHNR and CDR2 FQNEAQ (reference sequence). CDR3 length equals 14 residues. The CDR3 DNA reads TGTGCCAGCAGTTACGTGGGCGGCTCCTACGAGCAGTACTTC. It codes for CASSYVGGSYEQYF.

The CDR3 loop reads CASSPSTANTEAFF. The DNA of the CDR3 is TGTGCCAGCAGCCCTAGTACAGCGAACACTGAAGCTTTCTTT. This chain joins TRBV2 and TRBJ1-1; D unresolved. The germline CDR1 and CDR2 sequences are SNHLY and FYNNEI. The CDR3 consists of 14 residues. V was shortened by 6 bases and J by 1 base, with 12 bases between the two germline ends.

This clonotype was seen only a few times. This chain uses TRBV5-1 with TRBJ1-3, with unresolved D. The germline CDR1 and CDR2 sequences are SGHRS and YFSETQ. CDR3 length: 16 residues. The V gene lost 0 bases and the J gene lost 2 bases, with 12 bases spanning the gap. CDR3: CASSLAGAEAGNTIYF. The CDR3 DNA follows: TGCGCCAGCAGCTTGGCCGGAGCTGAGGCTGGAAACACCATATATTTT.

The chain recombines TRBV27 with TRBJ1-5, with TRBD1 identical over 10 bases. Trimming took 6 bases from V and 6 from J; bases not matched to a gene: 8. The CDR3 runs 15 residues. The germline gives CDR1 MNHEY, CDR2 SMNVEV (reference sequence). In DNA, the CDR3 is TGTGCCAGCAGAAAAGGACAGGGGGGTGTTCAGCCCCAGCATTTT. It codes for CASRKGQGGVQPQHF.

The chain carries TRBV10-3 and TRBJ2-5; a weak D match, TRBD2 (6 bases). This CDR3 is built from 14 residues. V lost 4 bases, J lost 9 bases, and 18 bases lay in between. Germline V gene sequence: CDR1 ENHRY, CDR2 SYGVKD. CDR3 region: CAISGGGNNQPQYF. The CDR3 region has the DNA TGTGCCATCAGTGGCGGAGGGAACAATCAGCCCCAGTACTTC.

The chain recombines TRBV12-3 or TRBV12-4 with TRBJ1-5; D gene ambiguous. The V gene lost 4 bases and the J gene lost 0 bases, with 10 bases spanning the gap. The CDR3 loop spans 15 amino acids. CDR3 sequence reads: CASSYSRRSNQPQHF. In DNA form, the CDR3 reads TGTGCCAGCAGTTACTCTCGCCGTAGCAATCAGCCCCAGCATTTT.

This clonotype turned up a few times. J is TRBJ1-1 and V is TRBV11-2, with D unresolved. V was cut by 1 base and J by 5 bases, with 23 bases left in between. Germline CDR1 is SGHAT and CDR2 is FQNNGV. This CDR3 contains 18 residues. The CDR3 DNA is TGTGCCAGCAGCTTAGCGGTCGTTTCCGTTGGAAGGAAGACTGAAGCTTTCTTT. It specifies CASSLAVVSVGRKTEAFF.

CDR3 in amino acids: CASSLLLGPQETQYF. The CDR3 DNA is TGTGCCAGCAGCTTATTGCTGGGGCCTCAAGAGACCCAGTACTTC. This sequence joins TRBV7-9 and TRBJ2-5, with D perhaps TRBD1 (5 bases). The CDR3 consists of 15 residues. Germline CDR1 SEHNR, CDR2 FQNEAQ (reference sequence). Deletions cut 2 bases from V and 2 bases from J, with 12 bases between.

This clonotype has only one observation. The CDR3 loop reads CASSPRLAGYTGELFF. CDR3 nucleotides: TGTGCCAGCAGCCCTCGACTAGCGGGTTACACCGGGGAGCTGTTTTTT. This rearrangement joins TRBV11-2 to TRBJ2-2; 10 positions match TRBD2. Trimming cost V 5 bases and J 3 bases; bases outside gene matches: 6. Germline CDR1 is SGHAT and CDR2 is FQNNGV. This CDR3 contains 16 residues. Combining the CDR3 with reference TRBV11-2 and TRBJ2-2 gives the whole variable domain EAGVAQSPRYKIIEKRQSVAFWCNPISGHATLYWYQQILGQGPKLLIQFQNNGVVDDSQLPKDRFSAERLKGVDSTLKIQPAKLEDSAVYLCASSPRLAGYTGELFFGEGSRLTVL.

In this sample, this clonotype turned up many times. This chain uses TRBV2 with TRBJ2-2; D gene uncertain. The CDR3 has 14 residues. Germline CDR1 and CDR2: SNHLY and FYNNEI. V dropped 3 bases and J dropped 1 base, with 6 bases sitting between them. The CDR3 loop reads CASSEVGNTGELFF. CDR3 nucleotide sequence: TGTGCCAGCAGTGAGGTCGGGAACACCGGGGAGCTGTTTTTT.

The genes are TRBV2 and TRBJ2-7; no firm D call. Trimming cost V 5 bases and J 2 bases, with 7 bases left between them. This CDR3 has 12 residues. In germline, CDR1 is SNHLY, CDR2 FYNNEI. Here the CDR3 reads CASSYYAYEQYF. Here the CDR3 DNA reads TGTGCCAGCAGTTACTATGCCTACGAGCAGTACTTC.

This chain's CDR3 is CAIRPTGEDGYTF. The CDR3, as DNA: TGTGCCATCAGGCCGACAGGGGAGGATGGCTACACCTTC. The chain couples TRBV10-3 to TRBJ1-2; 8 nucleotides match TRBD1. The CDR3 is made up of 13 amino acids. CDR1 ENHRY and CDR2 SYGVKD come from the germline V gene. V gave up 6 bases and J gave up 6 bases; unmatched junction bases: 6.

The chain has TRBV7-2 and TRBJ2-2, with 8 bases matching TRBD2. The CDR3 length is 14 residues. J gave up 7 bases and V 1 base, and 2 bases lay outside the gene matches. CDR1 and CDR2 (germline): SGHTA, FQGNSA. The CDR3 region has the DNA TGTGCCAGCAGCTTAGGTGGGACTAGCGGGGAGCTGTTTTTT. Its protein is CASSLGGTSGELFF. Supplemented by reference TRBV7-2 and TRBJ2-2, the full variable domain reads GAGVSQSPSNKVTEKGKDVELRCDPISGHTALYWYRQSLGQGLEFLIYFQGNSAPDKSGLPSDRFSAERTGGSVSTLTIQRTQQEDSAVYLCASSLGGTSGELFFGEGSRLTVL.